Ten or more counts support the clone carrying this T cell receptor (beta chain). Its antigen is still unknown. The CDR3 spans 11 residues. Looked up from germline, CDR1 is SGHAT and CDR2 is FQNNGV. Trimming took 1 base from V and 5 from J, leaving 1 base between them. This sample is drawn from a study of metastatic and nonmetastatic thyroid tumors. Study-wide background: Across blood and tumor or nodule tissue, repertoires from malignant and benign thyroid patients were compared with one another.

The study's findings and limits: In blood and tumor, TCR beta diversity was reportedly significantly higher in malignant thyroid tumors than in benign nodules.

Prior to thyroid surgery, none of the patients had received any treatment. With MiXCR, TCRdb called clones anew from the PCR reads. The data hold 20,000 to 25,000 clones, with approximately 30% observed a single time. This sequence was found in a female donor with papillary thyroid cancer or a benign thyroid nodule (not recorded which). Some clones in this sample may be carry-over from other donors' samples. This chain links TRBV11-2 with TRBJ2-3; D not resolved. Source material: tumor tissue. The CDR3 DNA sequence: TGTGCCAGCAGCTTAGGAGATACGCAGTATTTT. It codes for CASSLGDTQYF.